This T cell receptor beta chain was documented in a study of beta chain features in type 1 diabetes. Study overall: Healthy donors and patients showed comparable age, gender and cell yields.

Findings of the study overall: Patients with Type 1 diabetes showed moderately but significantly shorter TCRB CDR3s in all four CD4+ subsets. Insertions were fewer and deletions more numerous at VDJ junctions in type 1 diabetes patients. PCR could preferentially amplify shorter templates, alike in patients and controls. Within patients, naive, central memory and Treg TCRB repertoires seemed more similar than within healthy donors.

The entirety of the isolated RNA underwent reverse transcription, so expressed TCRB transcripts were sequenced. Libraries were prepared by immunoSEQ multiplex PCR; TCRdb keeps only in-frame clonotypes and omits some of them. The sample lists 600,000 to 750,000 clones, 9.5% to 15% occurring once. CDR3 size: 15 residues. From germline, CDR1 is KGHSH and CDR2 LQKENI. V was clipped by 3 bases and J by 3 bases, with 11 bases between them. On this clone: Its antigen remains unknown.

This receptor was identified in a man aged 25 to 45 with type 1 diabetes. The J gene is TRBJ1-4, the V gene TRBV18; D is ambiguous. Sequencing used naive CD4+ T cells from blood. In nucleotides, the CDR3 is TGTGCCAGCTCACCCAGTATTGGGGCTAATGAAAAACTGTTTTTT. It yields the protein CASSPSIGANEKLFF.